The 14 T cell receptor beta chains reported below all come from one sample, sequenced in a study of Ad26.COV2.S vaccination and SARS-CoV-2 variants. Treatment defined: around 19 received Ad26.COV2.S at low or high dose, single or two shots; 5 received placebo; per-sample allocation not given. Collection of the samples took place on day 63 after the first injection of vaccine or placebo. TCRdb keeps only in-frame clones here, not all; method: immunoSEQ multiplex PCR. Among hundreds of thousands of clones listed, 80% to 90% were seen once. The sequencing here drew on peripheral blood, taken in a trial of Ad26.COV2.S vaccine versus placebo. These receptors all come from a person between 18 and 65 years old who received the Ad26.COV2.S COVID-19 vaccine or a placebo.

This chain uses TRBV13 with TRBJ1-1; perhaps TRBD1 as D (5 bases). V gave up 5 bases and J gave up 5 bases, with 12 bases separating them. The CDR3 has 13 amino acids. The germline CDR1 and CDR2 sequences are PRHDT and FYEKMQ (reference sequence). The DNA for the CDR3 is TGTGCCAGCAGCGAATCTGGGGGGACTGAAGCTTTCTTT. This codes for CASSESGGTEAFF.

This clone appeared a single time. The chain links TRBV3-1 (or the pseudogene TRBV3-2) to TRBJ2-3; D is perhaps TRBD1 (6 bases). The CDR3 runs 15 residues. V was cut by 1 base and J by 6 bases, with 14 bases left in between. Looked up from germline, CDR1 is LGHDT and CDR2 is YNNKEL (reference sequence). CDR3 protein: CASSQAGTKGDTQYF. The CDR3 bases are TGTGCCAGCAGCCAAGCCGGGACAAAAGGGGATACGCAGTATTTT.

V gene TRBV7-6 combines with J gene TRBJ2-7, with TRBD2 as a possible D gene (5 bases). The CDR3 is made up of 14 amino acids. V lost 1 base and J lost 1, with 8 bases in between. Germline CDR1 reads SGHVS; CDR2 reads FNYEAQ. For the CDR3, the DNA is TGTGCCAGCAGCTTAGACGGGAAATCCTACGAGCAGTACTTC. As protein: CASSLDGKSYEQYF.

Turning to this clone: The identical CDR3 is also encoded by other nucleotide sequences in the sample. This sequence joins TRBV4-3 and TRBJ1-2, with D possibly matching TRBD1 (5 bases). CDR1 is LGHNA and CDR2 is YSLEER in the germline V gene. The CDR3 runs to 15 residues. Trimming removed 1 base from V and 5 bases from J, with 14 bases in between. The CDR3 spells CASSQGTGGFYGYTF. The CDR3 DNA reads TGCGCCAGCAGCCAAGGCACGGGGGGATTTTATGGCTACACCTTC.

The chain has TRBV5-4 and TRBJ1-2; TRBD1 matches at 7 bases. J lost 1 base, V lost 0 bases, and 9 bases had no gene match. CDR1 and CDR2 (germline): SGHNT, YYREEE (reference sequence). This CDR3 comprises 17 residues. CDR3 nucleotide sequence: TGTGCCAGCAGCTTGGGTGACAGGGACTCGCTTAACTATGGCTACACCTTC. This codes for CASSLGDRDSLNYGYTF.

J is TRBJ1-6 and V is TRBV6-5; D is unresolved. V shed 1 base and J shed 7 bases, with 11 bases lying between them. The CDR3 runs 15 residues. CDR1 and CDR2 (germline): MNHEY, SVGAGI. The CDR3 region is CASSYYGGRNSPLHF. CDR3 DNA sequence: TGTGCCAGCAGTTACTATGGAGGGAGAAATTCACCCCTCCACTTT.

CDR3 sequence: CASSPILGTQGGAEEQYF. DNA of the CDR3: TGTGCCAGCAGCCCTATATTAGGGACACAGGGCGGAGCCGAGGAGCAGTACTTC. This chain joins TRBV4-2 and TRBJ2-7; a possible D gene is TRBD1 (6 bases). Germline loops: CDR1 LGHNA, CDR2 YNFKEQ. V lost 4 bases and J lost 7, with 29 bases in between. The CDR3 is 18 residues long.

CDR3 nucleotides: TGTGCCAGTAGTCTAAACAGGGGCTCAGGTGATCAGCCCCAGCATTTT. Translating it yields CASSLNRGSGDQPQHF. V gene TRBV19 combines with J gene TRBJ1-5, with 7 nucleotides matching TRBD1. From germline, CDR1 is LNHDA and CDR2 SQIVND (reference sequence). The V and J ends lost 5 bases and 5 bases, in that order; junction bases with no gene match: 12. CDR3 length: 16 amino acids.

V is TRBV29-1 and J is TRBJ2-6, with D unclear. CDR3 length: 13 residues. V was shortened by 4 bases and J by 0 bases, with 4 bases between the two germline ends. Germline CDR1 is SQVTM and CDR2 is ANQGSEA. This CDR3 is CSVGPSGANVLTF. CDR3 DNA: TGCAGCGTTGGTCCCTCTGGGGCCAACGTCCTGACTTTC.

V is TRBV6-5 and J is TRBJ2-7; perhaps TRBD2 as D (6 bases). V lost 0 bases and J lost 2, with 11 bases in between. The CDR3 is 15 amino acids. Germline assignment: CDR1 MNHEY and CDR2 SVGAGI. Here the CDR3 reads CASSYSGGRAYEQYF. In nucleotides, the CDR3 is TGTGCCAGCAGTTACTCCGGGGGACGCGCCTACGAGCAGTACTTC.

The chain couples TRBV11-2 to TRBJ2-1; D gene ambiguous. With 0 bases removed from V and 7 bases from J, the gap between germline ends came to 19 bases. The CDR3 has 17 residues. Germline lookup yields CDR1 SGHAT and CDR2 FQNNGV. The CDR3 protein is CASSLDNVASARNEQFF. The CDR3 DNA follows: TGTGCCAGCAGCTTAGATAATGTGGCGTCGGCGAGAAATGAGCAGTTCTTC.

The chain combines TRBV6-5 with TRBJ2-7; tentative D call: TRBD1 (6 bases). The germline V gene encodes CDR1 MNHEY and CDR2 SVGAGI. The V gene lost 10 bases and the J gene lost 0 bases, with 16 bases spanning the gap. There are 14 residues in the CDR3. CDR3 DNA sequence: TGTGCCACCCATCACGACAGGAGCTCCTACGAGCAGTACTTC. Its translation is CATHHDRSSYEQYF.

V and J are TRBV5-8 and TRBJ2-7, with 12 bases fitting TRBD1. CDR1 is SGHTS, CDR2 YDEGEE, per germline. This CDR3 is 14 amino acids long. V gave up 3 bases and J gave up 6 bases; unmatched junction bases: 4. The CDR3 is CASSSGTGGLEQYF. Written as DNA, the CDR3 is TGTGCCAGCAGCTCCGGGACAGGGGGCCTCGAGCAGTACTTC.

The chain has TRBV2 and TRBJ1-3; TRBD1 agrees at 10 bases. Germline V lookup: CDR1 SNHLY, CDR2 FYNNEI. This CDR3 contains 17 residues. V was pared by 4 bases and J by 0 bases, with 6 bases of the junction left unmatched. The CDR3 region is CASSASRTGGSGNTIYF. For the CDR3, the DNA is TGTGCCAGCAGTGCTTCCAGGACAGGGGGCTCTGGAAACACCATATATTTT.